The present TCR beta chain was sequenced within a study of identical twins. CDR3 length: 12 amino acids. Germline CDR1 DFQATT, CDR2 SNEGSKA (reference sequence). Using its own MiXCR run on the 5' RACE reads, TCRdb lists one record per CDR3 protein. This sample has roughly 190,000 distinct CDR3 sequences; approximately 15% occur once, and the top ten carry 40%. These data are also associated with another study on T cells expressing NK-cell markers. That report notes: Among the eight sequenced donors, seven tested HCMV-seropositive and one tested seronegative.

The source is a woman aged 18-30 years in good health. Sequenced: CD8+ T cells sorted from blood. This chain links TRBV20-1 with TRBJ2-7; TRBD2 agrees at 7 bases. The CDR3 region has the DNA TGCAGCGGAGCGGGGAGCTCCTACGAGCAGTACTTC. Its translation: CSGAGSSYEQYF.